This T cell receptor beta chain originates from a study of T cell responses to AZD1222 COVID-19 vaccine (TCRdb year 2021). Turning to the overall study: A total of just over 230 trial participants underwent TCR sequencing, of whom roughly 210 had received two doses of AZD1222 and around 25 had received two doses of the MenACWY control vaccine. Enrollment into the trials was organized by age into subgroups of 18-55, 56-69 and 70-plus years, and those subgroups contained around 150, 28 and 57 TCR-sequenced participants, respectively. Here is what the overall study found, with its caveats: Conclusions about previously exposed vaccinees are limited because only 6 or 7 AZD1222 recipients were SARS-CoV-2 seropositive at baseline. Vaccine-associated CD4 TCRs spanned the whole spike protein, with dominant responses in regions 160-218 and 743-854. After two AZD1222 doses, spike-specific TCR breadth and depth were significantly higher than at day 0 and than in MenACWY recipients. Nearly half of unique spike-specific TCRs reportedly recognized epitopes outside regions mutated in the B.1.351 and B.1.1.7 variants. In the small 56-69-year group, the increase in depth fell short of significance, most likely because of low power. Participants were mostly white British and included more females than males, and it was suggested by the authors that clonal diversity may have been underestimated. Because no day 14 peak-response samples were available, repertoires were characterized only after the peak T cell response.

This clone was observed once. Its antigen is unknown. One base away there is no much larger clone; base qualities are not given. The CDR3 regions of human TCRbeta chains were analyzed by immunosequencing. The authors processed their data as follows. TCRs in the repertoires were compared against a reference library of SARS-CoV-2-specific TCRs that had been generated with the MIRA antigen-specificity platform. Breadth meant the fraction of unique TCRs that were SARS-CoV-2-associated, whereas depth meant the fraction of total T cells that were SARS-CoV-2-associated. Using the MIRA data, each spike-specific TCR was mapped to the spike region that the TCR reacts to and placed in a CD4 or CD8 class. Log10-transformed breadth and depth values were compared by one-way ANOVA with Sidak's multiple comparisons tests. TCRdb carries this immuneACCESS record with in-frame sequences only. Its versions omit some clonotypes, under half of them owing to an unresolved V gene in the studies checked, with the rest unexplained. Clone size and V and J calls were adopted from that table, with D and trimming inferred from the DNA. This sample gives 110,000 to 150,000 clones in total; 85% to 95% of them show up just once. About 12% of the sample lies in the top ten.

Cut back by 3 bases and 5 bases, the V and J ends lie 11 bases apart. Via the germline V gene, CDR1 is SGHDT and CDR2 YYEEEE. The CDR3 has 13 amino acids, counting the end cysteine and phenylalanine. Solely the CDR3 DNA is kept, with 39 bases framed from the first base. The time point tag for this specimen amounts to: sample from adult after SARS-CoV-2 infection, after symptom onset. A couple of convalescent COVID-19 patients, sampled after symptom onset from adults with prior SARS-CoV-2 infection, were also TCR-sequenced for comparison. The sequenced sample was peripheral blood, obtained after recovery from COVID-19. This chain joins TRBV5-6 to TRBJ1-1; the D segment cannot be called with confidence. The sequence came from an adult who had recovered from COVID-19. The CDR3 amino acid sequence is: CASSSLLGTEAFF. In nucleotide form, the sequence is TGTGCCAGCAGCTCCCTTTTAGGGACTGAAGCTTTCTTT.